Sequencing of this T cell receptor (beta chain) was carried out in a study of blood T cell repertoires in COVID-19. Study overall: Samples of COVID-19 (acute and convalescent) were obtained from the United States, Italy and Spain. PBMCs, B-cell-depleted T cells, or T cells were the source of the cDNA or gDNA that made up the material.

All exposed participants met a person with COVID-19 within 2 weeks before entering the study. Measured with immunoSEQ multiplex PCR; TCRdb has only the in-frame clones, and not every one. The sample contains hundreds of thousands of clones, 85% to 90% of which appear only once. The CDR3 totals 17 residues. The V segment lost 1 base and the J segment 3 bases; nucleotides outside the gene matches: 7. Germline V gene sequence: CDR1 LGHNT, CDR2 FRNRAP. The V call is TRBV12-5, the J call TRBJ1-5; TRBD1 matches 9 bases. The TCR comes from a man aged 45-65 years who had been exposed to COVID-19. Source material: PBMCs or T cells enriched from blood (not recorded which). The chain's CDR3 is CASGLASGTGTNQPQHF. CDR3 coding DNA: TGTGCTAGTGGTTTGGCGTCCGGGACAGGGACCAATCAGCCCCAGCATTTT.